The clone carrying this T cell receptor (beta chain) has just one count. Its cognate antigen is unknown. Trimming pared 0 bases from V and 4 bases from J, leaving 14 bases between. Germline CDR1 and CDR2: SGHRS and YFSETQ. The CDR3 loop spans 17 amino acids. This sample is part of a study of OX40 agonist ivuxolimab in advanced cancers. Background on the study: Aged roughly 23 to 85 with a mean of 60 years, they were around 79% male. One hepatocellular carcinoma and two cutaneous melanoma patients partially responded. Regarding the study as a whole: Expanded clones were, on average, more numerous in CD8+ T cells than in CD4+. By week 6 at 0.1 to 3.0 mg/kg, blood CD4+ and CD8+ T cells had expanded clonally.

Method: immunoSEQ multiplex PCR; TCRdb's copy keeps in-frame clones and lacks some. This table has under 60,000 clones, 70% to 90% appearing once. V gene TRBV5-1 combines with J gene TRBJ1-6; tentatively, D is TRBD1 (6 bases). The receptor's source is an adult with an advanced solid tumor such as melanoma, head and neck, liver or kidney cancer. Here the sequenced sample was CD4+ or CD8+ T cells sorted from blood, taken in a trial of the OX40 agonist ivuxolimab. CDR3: CASSLEGQGRYNSPLHF. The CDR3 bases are TGCGCCAGCAGCTTGGAGGGCCAGGGGCGATATAATTCACCCCTCCACTTT.